Below, one T cell receptor (beta chain) is given with its context. J gave up 4 bases and V 7 bases, and 12 bases lay outside the gene matches. From germline, CDR1 is SNHLY and CDR2 FYNNEI. CDR3 size: 17 residues. The data were taken from a study of blood T cell repertoires in COVID-19. Looking at the study overall: There were acute and convalescent COVID-19 samples, and they came from the United States, Italy and Spain. The cDNA or gDNA used as material had been derived from T cells, B-cell-depleted T cells, or PBMCs.

In the original workflow: Reference gene primer amplification yielded estimated nucleated cell counts. Only in-frame clones appear in the TCRdb table, and some are missing; sequencing was by immunoSEQ multiplex PCR. The DNA was the basis for D and trimming; V, J and clone size are from that table. The sample has 60,000 to 70,000 clones; around four fifths are singletons. What was sequenced was peripheral blood. The V gene is TRBV2, the J gene TRBJ2-2; 10 bases match TRBD2. The receptor was isolated from an older woman with acute or convalescent COVID-19. Here the CDR3 reads CASTGSGGPRGTGELFF. CDR3 bases: TGTGCCAGCACCGGTAGCGGGGGGCCTCGGGGCACCGGGGAGCTGTTTTTT.